Sequencing of this T cell receptor (beta chain) was carried out in a study of T cells in Graves' hyperthyroidism and ophthalmopathy. The source material, RNA transcripts, was used to amplify TCR beta CDR3 regions. HTBI primers drove first-round RT-PCR of the TCR CDR3. TCRdb reprocessed the multiplex PCR reads with MiXCR, giving one entry per CDR3 protein. The sample holds about 290,000 distinct CDR3 sequences, around 15% seen once. At least ten counts were recorded for this clonotype. Mismatch with germline at one junction end may stem from a read error. The sample comprised blood. The clonotype comes from a woman aged 55-69 years with Graves' ophthalmopathy.

The CDR3 here is CANSYDGYTGNQPQHF. CDR3 sequence (DNA): TGTGCCAACAGTTATGACGGTTACACGGGCAATCAGCCCCAGCATTTT. This chain uses TRBV6-2 or TRBV6-3 with TRBJ1-5; no definite D call. There are 16 residues in the CDR3. Per germline, CDR1 MNHEY and CDR2 SVGEGT.